This passage covers 28 T cell receptor beta chains from one sample sequenced in a study of blood T cell repertoires in COVID-19. Method: immunoSEQ multiplex PCR; TCRdb's copy keeps in-frame clones and lacks some. The repertoire holds fewer than 600,000 clones, roughly 90% seen once, with over 1.5% in the top ten. Source material: PBMCs or T cells enriched from blood (not recorded which). These receptors all stem from a woman between 40 and 55 years old who had recovered from COVID-19.

This clone was seen just once. The chain links TRBV18 to TRBJ2-7; the match to TRBD2 covers 7 bases. V was pared by 1 base and J by 3 bases, with 9 bases of the junction left unmatched. Per the germline V gene, CDR1 is KGHSH and CDR2 is LQKENI. CDR3 size: 16 residues. The CDR3 DNA reads as TGTGCCAGCTCACCACAGGCTAGCGGAAGCTACTACGAGCAGTACTTC. Its translation: CASSPQASGSYYEQYF.

This chain joins TRBV7-2 and TRBJ2-4; 8 bases agree with TRBD1. Germline V lookup: CDR1 SGHTA, CDR2 FQGNSA. The CDR3 length is 13 residues. V trimming: 4 bases; J trimming: 8 bases; junction bases outside the gene matches: 4. CDR3 amino acids: CASSSAGGDIQYF. CDR3 DNA sequence: TGTGCCAGCAGCTCAGCAGGGGGCGACATTCAGTACTTC.

V and J are TRBV28 and TRBJ1-2, with D tentatively TRBD1 (5 bases). CDR3 length equals 13 residues. From germline, CDR1 is MDHEN and CDR2 SYDVKM. V was trimmed by 7 bases and J by 7 bases, leaving 16 bases between them. CDR3 sequence: CASTVKGVGGYTF. CDR3 bases: TGTGCCAGCACCGTGAAAGGGGTTGGTGGCTACACCTTC.

The rearrangement joins TRBV15 to TRBJ2-2; 7 positions match TRBD1. V lost 6 bases to trimming and J lost 7 bases; unmatched junction nucleotides: 14. CDR1 is LNHNV, CDR2 YYDKDF, per germline (reference sequence). The CDR3 length is 16 residues. Here the CDR3 reads CATRPTTGWPVGELFF. The CDR3 coding sequence is TGTGCCACCAGACCTACGACAGGGTGGCCCGTCGGGGAGCTGTTTTTT. The full variable domain, with the rest looked up from reference TRBV15 and TRBJ2-2, is DAMVIQNPRYQVTQFGKPVTLSCSQTLNHNVMYWYQQKSSQAPKLLFHYYDKDFNNEADTPDNFQSRRPNTSFCFLDIRSPGLGDTAMYLCATRPTTGWPVGELFFGEGSRLTVL.

This rearrangement joins TRBV5-1 to TRBJ1-2; D remains ambiguous. The CDR3 runs 16 residues. The V gene's germline CDR1 is SGHRS and CDR2 YFSETQ. The V gene lost 2 bases and the J gene lost 3 bases, with 17 bases spanning the gap. The CDR3 DNA reads TGCGCCAGCAGCTTAGCCTTTGAGCGGCCTCACTATGGCTACACCTTC. Residues: CASSLAFERPHYGYTF.

The rearrangement joins TRBV11-2 to TRBJ2-1; D remains unclear. This CDR3 comprises 14 residues. Trimming removed 1 base from V and 8 bases from J, with 12 bases in between. Germline lookup yields CDR1 SGHAT and CDR2 FQNNGV. CDR3 bases: TGTGCCAGCAGCTTAGTATATGGCGGCGATGAGCAGTTCTTC. Protein: CASSLVYGGDEQFF.

This chain links TRBV19 with TRBJ1-3, with D perhaps TRBD1 (5 bases). Germline loops: CDR1 LNHDA, CDR2 SQIVND (reference sequence). The V end was cut by 2 bases, the J end by 0 bases, with 11 bases between. The CDR3 loop spans 16 amino acids. The CDR3 reads CASSIRRQFSGNTIYF. The CDR3 DNA reads TGTGCCAGTAGTATAAGGAGACAGTTCTCTGGAAACACCATATATTTT.

A single count supports this clone. This sequence joins TRBV18 and TRBJ2-1; 10 nucleotides line up with TRBD2. With 3 bases clipped from V and 1 base from J, the junction kept 3 bases outside the gene matches. This CDR3 is 16 amino acids long. Germline V lookup: CDR1 KGHSH, CDR2 LQKENI. The CDR3 DNA sequence: TGTGCCAGCTCACCTGAGCGGGAGGGTTCCTACAATGAGCAGTTCTTC. This gives the protein CASSPEREGSYNEQFF.

The CDR3: CASSSLSSSGNTIYF. In nucleotides, the CDR3 is TGTGCCAGCAGCTCTCTCTCGAGCTCTGGAAACACCATATATTTT. The chain recombines TRBV9 with TRBJ1-3; D is ambiguous. Trimming shortened V by 4 bases and J by 0 bases, and 11 bases separated the two germline ends. The germline gives CDR1 SGDLS, CDR2 YYNGEE. This CDR3 is built from 15 residues.

V usage is TRBV19 and J usage is TRBJ2-7, with a possible D match to TRBD1 (5 bases). The CDR3 consists of 14 residues. The germline CDR1 and CDR2 sequences are LNHDA and SQIVND (reference sequence). V was shortened by 3 bases and J by 1 base, with 10 bases between the two germline ends. CDR3 sequence (DNA): TGTGCCAGTAGTATCTTTACAGGTTCCTACGAGCAGTACTTC. It translates to CASSIFTGSYEQYF.

This CDR3 reads CASSLAAYSNQPQHF. The CDR3 DNA follows: TGTGCCAGCAGCTTAGCAGCTTATAGCAATCAGCCCCAGCATTTT. The chain couples TRBV7-2 to TRBJ1-5; unclear D gene. Trimming took off 0 bases at V and 0 bases at J, with 6 bases between the two ends. This CDR3 comprises 15 residues. From germline, CDR1 is SGHTA and CDR2 FQGNSA.

The chain links TRBV29-1 to TRBJ2-7; tentatively, D is TRBD1 (6 bases). The V and J ends lost 5 bases and 4 bases respectively, with 15 bases between them. The CDR3 spans 13 residues. Germline V gives CDR1 SQVTM, CDR2 ANQGSEA. CDR3 region: CSVRFRGYYEQYF. For the CDR3, the DNA is TGCAGCGTTAGATTTAGGGGGTATTACGAGCAGTACTTC.

V usage is TRBV4-1 and J usage is TRBJ2-1; 7 nucleotides match TRBD2. Trimming cost V 1 base and J 7 bases; bases outside gene matches: 13. This CDR3 spans 17 amino acids. Germline V gene sequence: CDR1 MGHRA, CDR2 YSYEKL. CDR3 loop: CASSQGSFGGSGNEQFF. CDR3 DNA: TGCGCCAGCAGCCAAGGTTCTTTTGGCGGGAGTGGAAATGAGCAGTTCTTC.

The chain joins TRBV6-4 to TRBJ2-1; no definite D call. Germline lookup yields CDR1 MRHNA and CDR2 SNTAGT. The CDR3 covers 11 residues. V gave up 3 bases and J gave up 10 bases, with 7 bases separating them. CDR3 DNA: TGTGCCAGCAGTGATTTCGGGGAGCAGTTCTTC. This gives the protein CASSDFGEQFF.

This chain uses TRBV19 with TRBJ1-2; D is perhaps TRBD1 (5 bases). The ends were cut back, 3 bases at V and 8 bases at J, with 13 bases in the middle. The CDR3 runs to 13 residues. Germline loops: CDR1 LNHDA, CDR2 SQIVND (reference sequence). The CDR3 bases are TGTGCCAGTAGTATGGCAGGGCATAAGGGCTACACCTTC. Its translation: CASSMAGHKGYTF.

This clone has just one count. The chain recombines TRBV13 with TRBJ1-1, with a tentative D call TRBD1 (6 bases). CDR3 size: 14 residues. Looked up from germline, CDR1 is PRHDT and CDR2 is FYEKMQ (reference sequence). V was trimmed by 5 bases and J by 0 bases, leaving 10 bases between them. The CDR3 here is CASSHTGLNTEAFF. Written as DNA, the CDR3 is TGTGCCAGCAGCCATACAGGGCTGAACACTGAAGCTTTCTTT. The entire variable domain, with the rest obtained from reference TRBV13 and TRBJ1-1, is as follows: AAGVIQSPRHLIKEKRETATLKCYPIPRHDTVYWYQQGPGQDPQFLISFYEKMQSDKGSIPDRFSAQQFSDYHSELNMSSLELGDSALYFCASSHTGLNTEAFFGQGTRLTVV.

Here the CDR3 DNA reads TGTGCCAGCAGTTTTGCTAGGCGCAATCAGCCCCAGCATTTT. Translation gives CASSFARRNQPQHF. This chain uses TRBV5-8 with TRBJ1-5; D not resolved. The CDR3 runs to 14 residues. Per germline, CDR1 SGHTS and CDR2 YDEGEE. V lost 5 bases to trimming and J lost 2 bases, with 11 bases between them. Combining the CDR3 with reference TRBV5-8 and TRBJ1-5 gives the whole variable domain EAGVTQSPTHLIKTRGQQATLRCSPISGHTSVYWYQQALGLGLQFLLWYDEGEERNRGNFPPRFSGRQFPNYSSELNVNALELEDSALYLCASSFARRNQPQHFGDGTRLSIL.

The chain is built from TRBV28 and TRBJ1-6; no clear D gene. Germline V CDR1 and CDR2: MDHEN, SYDVKM. The CDR3 covers 19 residues. The V gene lost 2 bases and the J gene lost 0 bases, with 17 bases spanning the gap. CDR3 nucleotides: TGTGCCAGCAGTTTAGCCGGGCCCCCCGGGAGCTCCTATAATTCACCCCTCCACTTT. This codes for CASSLAGPPGSSYNSPLHF.

The count of this clone is one. The chain carries TRBV30 and TRBJ2-3; 8 nucleotides agree with TRBD1. CDR3 length: 16 amino acids. Germline CDR1 GTSNPN, CDR2 SVGIG (reference sequence). Unmatched junction bases numbered 14, after V lost 7 bases and J lost 2 bases. CDR3 nucleotide sequence: TGTGCCTCCAGCCTCAACAGGGGGTCCCACACAGATACGCAGTATTTT. Amino acids: CASSLNRGSHTDTQYF.

The genes are TRBV4-3 and TRBJ2-2; no clear D. With 4 bases removed from V and 6 bases from J, the gap between germline ends came to 9 bases. The CDR3 length is 13 residues. Germline V gene data show CDR1 as LGHNA and CDR2 as YSLEER. The CDR3 reads CASSLTGPGELFF. The CDR3 DNA sequence: TGCGCCAGCAGCCTGACGGGTCCCGGGGAGCTGTTTTTT.

Only one count was recorded for this clone. V is TRBV5-1 and J is TRBJ2-7; D might be TRBD2 (5 bases). Deletions cut 2 bases from V and 2 bases from J, with 14 bases between. CDR3 length: 15 residues. Per germline, CDR1 SGHRS and CDR2 YFSETQ. The CDR3, as DNA: TGCGCCAGCAGCTTCGAGATCCTAGCACCCTACGAGCAGTACTTC. It yields the protein CASSFEILAPYEQYF.

The V gene is TRBV4-1, the J gene TRBJ2-5, with D possibly matching TRBD1 (6 bases). With 5 bases removed from V and 7 bases from J, the gap between germline ends came to 20 bases. The V gene's germline CDR1 is MGHRA and CDR2 YSYEKL. This CDR3 is built from 15 residues. The DNA of the CDR3 is TGCGCCAGCAGCTACACAGGGTGGGAGCAGGGGACCCAGTACTTC. It is translated as CASSYTGWEQGTQYF.

The chain links TRBV19 to TRBJ1-1; D not resolved. The CDR3 contains 15 residues. V dropped 1 base and J dropped 1 base, with 10 bases sitting between them. Germline assignment: CDR1 LNHDA and CDR2 SQIVND (reference sequence). The CDR3 here is CASSIATVQNTEAFF. CDR3 bases: TGTGCCAGTAGTATAGCCACAGTTCAGAACACTGAAGCTTTCTTT.

The rearrangement uses TRBV3-1 (or the pseudogene TRBV3-2) and TRBJ1-2; unclear D gene. The CDR3 runs 13 residues. Trimming stripped 0 bases from V and 7 bases from J, with 9 bases between. Germline CDR1 is LGHDT and CDR2 is YNNKEL (reference sequence). CDR3: CASSQETGSGYTF. The CDR3 DNA reads as TGTGCCAGCAGCCAAGAGACCGGGAGTGGCTACACCTTC.

Written as DNA, the CDR3 is TGTGCCAGCAGTCACGGGGGGAGCTCTCTCACAGATACGCAGTATTTT. It yields the protein CASSHGGSSLTDTQYF. This chain links TRBV5-8 with TRBJ2-3; 7 nucleotides line up with TRBD2. This CDR3 spans 16 amino acids. Germline CDR1 is SGHTS and CDR2 is YDEGEE. The ends lost 5 bases at V and 2 bases at J; junction bases unmatched: 11. The whole variable domain, filled in from reference TRBV5-8 and TRBJ2-3, reads EAGVTQSPTHLIKTRGQQATLRCSPISGHTSVYWYQQALGLGLQFLLWYDEGEERNRGNFPPRFSGRQFPNYSSELNVNALELEDSALYLCASSHGGSSLTDTQYFGPGTRLTVL.

The CDR3 coding sequence is TGTGCCAGCAGTGACAGCGGGAGGGCCTCCTACAATGAGCAGTTCTTC. Protein product: CASSDSGRASYNEQFF. The V and J genes are TRBV25-1 and TRBJ2-1; 10 bases agree with TRBD2. The junction had 2 bases not matched to a gene; V was cut back by 3 bases and J by 0 bases. The germline gives CDR1 MGHDK, CDR2 SYGVNS. This CDR3 comprises 16 residues.

The J gene is TRBJ2-1, the V gene TRBV27; maybe TRBD1 (7 bases). V shed 5 bases and J shed 9 bases, with 20 bases lying between them. The CDR3 spans 15 residues. Germline loops: CDR1 MNHEY, CDR2 SMNVEV (reference sequence). The CDR3 bases are TGTGCCAGCAGTCTAGAGGTCAGGGGGACTGGTGAGCAGTTCTTC. Translation gives CASSLEVRGTGEQFF.

This clone was counted a few times. The rearrangement links TRBV7-9 to TRBJ2-5, with a tentative D call TRBD1 (6 bases). The CDR3 covers 13 residues. The V gene's germline CDR1 is SEHNR and CDR2 FQNEAQ (reference sequence). V shed 3 bases and J shed 8 bases, with 13 bases lying between them. The CDR3 nucleotides are TGTGCCAGCAGCTTTGTGGGACAACCTACCCAGTACTTC. This codes for CASSFVGQPTQYF. Looking up the rest from reference TRBV7-9 and TRBJ2-5 gives the full variable domain: DTGVSQNPRHKITKRGQNVTFRCDPISEHNRLYWYRQTLGQGPEFLTYFQNEAQLEKSRLLSDRFSAERPKGSFSTLEIQRTEQGDSAMYLCASSFVGQPTQYFGPGTRLLVL.